This T cell receptor beta chain was sequenced during a study of T-cell memory formation after mild COVID-19. Study-wide context: Each donor largely had its own TCR clusters.

Study outcomes and limitations: Memory sampled before infection contained some responding clones, suggesting cross-reactive memory joined. The authors did not confirm SARS-CoV-2 specificity of second-wave clones peaking day 37.

V lost 8 bases, J lost 8 bases, and 18 bases lay in between. The CDR3 runs to 14 residues. The germline gives CDR1 SEHNR, CDR2 FQNEAQ (reference sequence). There are a few counts of this clonotype. Its antigen remains unidentified. After 5'RACE with constant-segment primers, TCR alpha and TCR beta cDNA libraries carrying sample barcodes and UMIs were obtained. TCRdb re-derived calls from the 5' RACE reads in MiXCR, one entry per CDR3 protein. The repertoire has around 340,000 distinct CDR3 sequences, over 10% of them found once; the top ten carry around a fifth. The sample comprised PBMCs or a T cell subset sorted from them (not recorded which). The receptor was isolated from a man between 18 and 35 years old who had mild COVID-19 (a few samples of this study predate the infection). Cell type and time point are not known. This rearrangement joins TRBV7-9 to TRBJ1-4, with D unresolved. CDR3 DNA: TGTGCCAGCGCTACAGACCCCGTCGGGGAAAAACTGTTTTTT. Its protein product is CASATDPVGEKLFF. Filled out from reference TRBV7-9 and TRBJ1-4, the complete variable domain reads DTGVSQNPRHKITKRGQNVTFRCDPISEHNRLYWYRQTLGQGPEFLTYFQNEAQLEKSRLLSDRFSAERPKGSFSTLEIQRTEQGDSAMYLCASATDPVGEKLFFGSGTQLSVL.